This T cell receptor beta chain was documented in a study of cytomegalovirus exposure and HLA in healthy donors. Study-wide findings and caveats: Later on, a genetic analysis was performed. It linked a missense variant in DCLRE1C with V- and J-gene trimming of TCR beta. A prior analysis recorded that most TCR beta V segments were productive about 87% or about 30% of the time. Researchers had no immune exposure information except CMV serostatus available. Analyzed later, association rates of TCRs varied across HLA loci, with DRB1 most and HLA-C fewest.

The PCR had 60 Vbeta and 13 Jbeta primers. Some clones are missing from TCRdb's copy, which holds only in-frame ones; the method was immunoSEQ multiplex PCR. The data show just under 95,000 clones, about four fifths seen once. About this clone itself: As yet, its antigen is unknown.

The CDR3 is 16 amino acids. Between the trimmed V and J ends, which lost 5 bases and 4 bases, there was a span of 20 bases. In germline, CDR1 is LNHDA, CDR2 SQIVND (reference sequence). The genes are TRBV19 and TRBJ1-1, with D possibly being TRBD1 (5 bases). This TCR came from a woman under 30 in good health and CMV-seropositive. What was sequenced was PBMCs. CDR3 DNA sequence: TGTGCCAGTAGTCCTAAGACGTTTGGGGGGACCACTGAAGCTTTCTTT. Translated: CASSPKTFGGTTEAFF.